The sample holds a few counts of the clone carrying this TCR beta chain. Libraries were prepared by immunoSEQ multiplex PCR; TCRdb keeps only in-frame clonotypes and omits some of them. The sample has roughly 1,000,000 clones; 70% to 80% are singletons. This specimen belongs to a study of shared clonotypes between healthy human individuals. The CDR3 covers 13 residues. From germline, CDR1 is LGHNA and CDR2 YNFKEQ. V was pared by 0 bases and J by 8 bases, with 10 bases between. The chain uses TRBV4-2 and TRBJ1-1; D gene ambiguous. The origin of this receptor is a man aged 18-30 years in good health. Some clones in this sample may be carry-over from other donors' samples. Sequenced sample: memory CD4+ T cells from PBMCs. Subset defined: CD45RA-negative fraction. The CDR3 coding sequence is TGTGCCAGCAGCCAAGATAGGGCCGGGGAAGCTTTCTTT. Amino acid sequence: CASSQDRAGEAFF.